This TCR beta chain is drawn from a study of T cells in Graves' hyperthyroidism and ophthalmopathy. Findings of the study overall: The majority of expanded thyroid clonotypes above 0.001 also appeared in blood.

The table lists this clonotype with many counts. Its antigen is not known. The junction shows a germline mismatch at one end, possibly a read error. TCR beta CDR3 region amplification was performed from RNA transcripts. HTBI primers drove first-round RT-PCR of the TCR CDR3. MiXCR, run by TCRdb on the multiplex PCR reads, gives a single entry per CDR3 protein. Among fewer than 110,000 distinct CDR3 sequences listed, approximately 48% were seen once. No progression to ophthalmopathy during 18 months of follow-up defined stable disease. Newly diagnosed hyperthyroidism, duration under 2 months, in patients aged 18 to 65. CDR1 is SGHTA, CDR2 FQGNSA, per germline. The CDR3 contains 15 residues.

Sequenced sample: blood. The genes are TRBV7-2 and TRBJ2-1; 8 bases align to TRBD2. This receptor was taken from a middle-aged man with Graves' hyperthyroidism. The CDR3: CASSPEAGGIYEQFF. CDR3 coding DNA: TGCGCCAGCAGCCCCGAGGCGGGAGGTATTTATGAGCAGTTCTTC.